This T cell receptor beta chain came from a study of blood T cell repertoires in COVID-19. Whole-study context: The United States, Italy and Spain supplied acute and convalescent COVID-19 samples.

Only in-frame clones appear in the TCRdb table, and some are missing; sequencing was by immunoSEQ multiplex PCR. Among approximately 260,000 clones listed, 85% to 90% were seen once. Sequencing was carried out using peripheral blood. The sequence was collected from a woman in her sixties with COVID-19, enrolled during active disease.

The CDR3 nucleotides are TGCGCCAGCAGCACGGGACAGACTGCAACTAATGAAAAACTGTTTTTT. Its translation: CASSTGQTATNEKLFF. The chain joins TRBV5-1 to TRBJ1-4; 7 bases are shared with TRBD1. The CDR3 is 16 amino acids. Germline values: CDR1 SGHRS, CDR2 YFSETQ. The trim removed 4 bases at V and 0 bases at J, leaving 6 bases unmatched.